This T cell receptor (beta chain) was sequenced for a study of identical twins. Findings and limits, study-wide: Beta out-of-frame sequences showed weaker excess sharing between twins. Abundant beta clonotypes from cord blood had fewer insertions, unlike memory repertoires, which showed none. Out-of-frame TCR alpha sharing observed in monozygotic twins exceeded model estimates.

This clonotype occurred many times. The antigen remains undetermined. Each CDR3 protein gets one entry after TCRdb re-called the 5' RACE reads with MiXCR. The repertoire includes more than 1.5 million distinct CDR3 sequences, more than 30% of them detected once, and around 0.25% sits in the top ten. The sequence came from a newborn girl in good health. Sequenced material: cord blood.

The CDR3 nucleotides are TGTGCCAGCAGCACCGGGACTAAAGATACGCAGTATTTT. Protein product: CASSTGTKDTQYF. The chain uses TRBV13 and TRBJ2-3, with 7 bases matching TRBD2. Germline CDR1 and CDR2: PRHDT and FYEKMQ (reference sequence). This CDR3 spans 13 amino acids. V trimming: 5 bases; J trimming: 5 bases; junction bases outside the gene matches: 4.